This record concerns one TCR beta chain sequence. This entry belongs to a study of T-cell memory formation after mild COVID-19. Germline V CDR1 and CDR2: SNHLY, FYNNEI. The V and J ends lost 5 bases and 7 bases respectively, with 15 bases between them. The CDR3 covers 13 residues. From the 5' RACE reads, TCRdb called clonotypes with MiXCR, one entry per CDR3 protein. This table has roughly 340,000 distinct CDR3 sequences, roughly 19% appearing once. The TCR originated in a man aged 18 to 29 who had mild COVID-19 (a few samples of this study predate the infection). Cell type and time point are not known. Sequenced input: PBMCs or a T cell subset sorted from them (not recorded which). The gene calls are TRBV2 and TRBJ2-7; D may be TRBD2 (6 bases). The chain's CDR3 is CASSPLPGDEQYF. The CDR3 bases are TGTGCCAGCAGTCCACTGCCGGGGGATGAGCAGTACTTC.